This TCR beta chain is from a study of blood T cell repertoires in COVID-19. Turning to the study itself: Sites in the United States, Italy and Spain provided acute and convalescent COVID-19 samples. The cDNA or gDNA used as material had been derived from T cells, B-cell-depleted T cells, or PBMCs.

The ends lost 2 bases at V and 4 bases at J; junction bases unmatched: 4. CDR1 is MNHEY, CDR2 SMNVEV, per germline (reference sequence). This CDR3 region has 14 residues. This clone was seen once. In the original workflow: From reference gene primer amplification, estimates of nucleated cell counts were derived. Only in-frame clones appear in the TCRdb table, and some are missing; sequencing was by immunoSEQ multiplex PCR. Clone size and the V and J calls come from that table; the DNA yielded D and trimming. Of fewer than 200,000 clones in the sample, around 80% are singletons; the top ten hold approximately 8.7%.

The receptor was derived from a woman in her 70s with acute or convalescent COVID-19. This rearrangement joins TRBV27 to TRBJ1-2; 7 bases agree with TRBD1. Material: peripheral blood. The CDR3 sequence: CASSLVGGSYGYTF. Written as DNA, the CDR3 is TGTGCCAGCAGTTTAGTAGGGGGCAGCTATGGCTACACCTTC.